These 19 T cell receptor beta chains were sequenced from one sample in a study of molecular identifiers for immune sequencing clone quantification. From the PCR reads, TCRdb called clonotypes with MiXCR, one entry per CDR3 protein. Of under 600,000 distinct CDR3 sequences listed, about a fifth are singletons. Sequenced: naive CD8+ T cells from blood, with Jurkat cell RNA spiked in. Sample subset: FACS-sorted CD8+CD4-CCR7+CD45RA+ naive T cells. The source is a human donor in good health. Some libraries in this study had Jurkat cell RNA spiked in.

This clonotype was counted ten times or more. The V call is TRBV19, the J call TRBJ2-5; the match to TRBD1 covers 10 bases. The CDR3 has 16 amino acids. Germline assignment: CDR1 LNHDA and CDR2 SQIVND (reference sequence). V trimming: 4 bases; J trimming: 5 bases; junction bases outside the gene matches: 10. CDR3 in DNA: TGTGCCAGTAGTACCATGACAGGGGGCTTCGGTGAGACCCAGTACTTC. Its translation is CASSTMTGGFGETQYF.

This clonotype was seen a handful of times. This chain uses TRBV7-9 with TRBJ2-7, with D possibly matching TRBD2 (5 bases). V lost 5 bases, J lost 4 bases, and 21 bases lay in between. Per germline, CDR1 SEHNR and CDR2 FQNEAQ (reference sequence). The CDR3 sequence is 16 residues long. The CDR3 region has the DNA TGTGCCAGCAGCCCTACATCCCCGACTACAATTTACGAGCAGTACTTC. Its translation: CASSPTSPTTIYEQYF. The whole variable domain, remainder taken from reference TRBV7-9 and TRBJ2-7, is DTGVSQNPRHKITKRGQNVTFRCDPISEHNRLYWYRQTLGQGPEFLTYFQNEAQLEKSRLLSDRFSAERPKGSFSTLEIQRTEQGDSAMYLCASSPTSPTTIYEQYFGPGTRLTVT.

Comments on this clonotype: Relative to the germline gene, one junction end is altered; a read error may explain this. J is TRBJ2-7 and V is TRBV27, with D perhaps given as TRBD1 or TRBD2 (6 bases each). CDR1 is MNHEY and CDR2 is SMNVEV in the germline V gene (reference sequence). CDR3 length: 13 amino acids. The CDR3 loop is CASSWGARYVQYF. For the CDR3, the DNA is TGTGCCAGCAGTTGGGGGGCGCGTTACGTGCAGTACTTC.

The DNA of the CDR3 is TGTGCCAGCAGCGTAGCAGGGTCGGGAGCCCTCTACGAGCAGTACTTC. It codes for CASSVAGSGALYEQYF. The gene calls are TRBV9 and TRBJ2-7; D is perhaps TRBD2 (6 bases). The germline V gene encodes CDR1 SGDLS and CDR2 YYNGEE. There are 16 residues in the CDR3. The V end lost 0 bases, the J end lost 3 bases, and 16 bases lay between the germline ends.

In its sample, this clonotype was seen many times. The CDR3 bases are TGCAGTGCTAGAGATGCACCCGCCGAGCAGTACTTC. The encoded protein is CSARDAPAEQYF. The chain has TRBV20-1 and TRBJ2-7; D call uncertain. Trimming left V 0 bases short and J 6 bases short, with 9 bases between. This CDR3 is built from 12 residues. Looked up from germline, CDR1 is DFQATT and CDR2 is SNEGSKA (reference sequence).

This clonotype has only a few counts. This rearrangement joins TRBV19 to TRBJ1-1; D is undetermined. The CDR3 runs 11 residues. Germline loops: CDR1 LNHDA, CDR2 SQIVND (reference sequence). CDR3 coding DNA: TGTGCGTGCGGCGTAAACACTGAAGCTTTCTTT. Amino acid sequence: CACGVNTEAFF.

A word on this clonotype: A much larger clone lies a single base off, so this may be a read error. The V gene is TRBV12-3 or TRBV12-4, the J gene TRBJ2-3, with 8 bases lining up with TRBD1. The trim removed 6 bases at V and 4 bases at J, leaving 12 bases unmatched. The CDR3 length is 16 residues. CDR3 nucleotides: TGTGCCAGCAGGAGGACAGGGCAAAGGGATTCAGATACGCAGTATTTT. Encoded protein: CASRRTGQRDSDTQYF.

The chain combines TRBV4-3 with TRBJ1-1; D unresolved. Trimming left V 1 base short and J 0 bases short, with 9 bases between. CDR3 length: 15 amino acids. From germline, CDR1 is LGHNA and CDR2 YSLEER. The CDR3 region has the DNA TGCGCCAGCAGCCAAGTTGCGAGCATGAACACTGAAGCTTTCTTT. Translating it yields CASSQVASMNTEAFF.

In this sample, this clonotype turned up a few times. J is TRBJ2-2 and V is TRBV3-1; TRBD2 agrees at 11 bases. This CDR3 has 17 amino acids. Trimming cost V 4 bases and J 4 bases; bases outside gene matches: 8. In germline, CDR1 is LGHDT, CDR2 YNNKEL (reference sequence). The CDR3 DNA reads TGTGCCAGCAGCCCCCTTAGCGGGAGGGTTACCACCGGGGAGCTGTTTTTT. It is translated as CASSPLSGRVTTGELFF. Variable domain in full (rest from reference TRBV3-1 and TRBJ2-2): DTAVSQTPKYLVTQMGNDKSIKCEQNLGHDTMYWYKQDSKKFLKIMFSYNNKELIINETVPNRFSPKSPDKAHLNLHINSLELGDSAVYFCASSPLSGRVTTGELFFGEGSRLTVL.

This clonotype was seen many times. The chain is built from TRBV12-3 or TRBV12-4 and TRBJ1-4; TRBD1 might be the D (5 bases). The length of the CDR3 is 15 residues. Trimming removed 5 bases at V and 5 bases at J, with 15 bases between. CDR3 in DNA: TGTGCCAGCAGTCCCAACAGGATACTAAATGAAAAACTGTTTTTT. The encoded protein is CASSPNRILNEKLFF.

On this clonotype: Since a much larger clone is just one base distant, this may be a read error. The chain uses TRBV27 and TRBJ2-7; TRBD2 agrees at 9 bases. Losses at the gene ends were 0 bases for V and 5 bases for J; bases not matched to a gene: 5. Germline CDR1 and CDR2: MNHEY and SMNVEV (reference sequence). The CDR3 sequence is 15 residues long. The CDR3 spells CASSLSASGAHEQYF. For the CDR3, the DNA is TGTGCCAGCAGTTTATCGGCTAGCGGGGCCCACGAGCAGTACTTC.

The chain carries TRBV29-1 and TRBJ2-3; 8 bases are shared with TRBD2. The CDR3 is 15 amino acids. V gave up 7 bases and J gave up 0 bases; unmatched junction bases: 9. Looked up from germline, CDR1 is SQVTM and CDR2 is ANQGSEA. CDR3 nucleotide sequence: TGCAGCGCCTTCGGGAGGGTGACGAGCACAGATACGCAGTATTTT. It is translated as CSAFGRVTSTDTQYF.

V and J are TRBV30 and TRBJ1-4, with D perhaps TRBD1 (5 bases). Germline CDR1 GTSNPN, CDR2 SVGIG (reference sequence). The CDR3 covers 19 residues. V was shortened by 1 base and J by 0 bases, with 21 bases between the two germline ends. The CDR3 DNA sequence: TGTGCCTGGAGTGGGACGGACATCCATGGGGCTGCAACTAATGAAAAACTGTTTTTT. Translating gives CAWSGTDIHGAATNEKLFF.

This clonotype has ten or more counts. The rearrangement links TRBV4-2 to TRBJ2-4, with 12 positions matching TRBD2. The CDR3 covers 16 residues. V was clipped by 4 bases and J by 8 bases; unmatched bases: 9. Germline values: CDR1 LGHNA, CDR2 YNFKEQ. CDR3 DNA: TGTGCCAGCAGCCTAAGTGTGACTAGCGGGAGTCACATTCAGTACTTC. Protein: CASSLSVTSGSHIQYF.

This clonotype was seen repeatedly, ten times or more. V gene TRBV7-8 combines with J gene TRBJ2-7, with D tentatively TRBD2 (6 bases). Trimming removed 1 base from V and 2 bases from J, with 12 bases in between. The CDR3 length is 15 residues. CDR1 is SGHVS and CDR2 is FQNEAQ in the germline V gene. The CDR3 nucleotides read TGTGCCAGCAGCTTAGGCGCAGGACTAACCTACGAGCAGTACTTC. This gives the protein CASSLGAGLTYEQYF. The variable domain in full, completed from reference TRBV7-8 and TRBJ2-7, reads GAGVSQSPRYKVAKRGQDVALRCDPISGHVSLFWYQQALGQGPEFLTYFQNEAQLDKSGLPSDRFFAERPEGSVSTLKIQRTQQEDSAVYLCASSLGAGLTYEQYFGPGTRLTVT.

This chain uses TRBV2 with TRBJ1-1; D possibly corresponds to TRBD1 (5 bases). Trimming removed 8 bases from V and 7 bases from J, with 11 bases in between. This CDR3 has 11 residues. Germline V gene lookup returns CDR1 SNHLY and CDR2 FYNNEI. CDR3 nucleotides: TGTGCCAGCCTGGGGCAGGGTGAAGCTTTCTTT. It encodes CASLGQGEAFF.

This clonotype has at least ten counts. This chain uses TRBV7-9 with TRBJ2-7; the D is unclear. The CDR3 spans 12 residues. Between the trimmed V and J ends, which lost 5 bases and 2 bases, there was a span of 7 bases. CDR1 is SEHNR, CDR2 FQNEAQ, per germline (reference sequence). The CDR3 region is CASSRDTYEQYF. CDR3 sequence (DNA): TGTGCCAGCAGCAGGGATACCTACGAGCAGTACTTC. The full variable domain, with the rest looked up from reference TRBV7-9 and TRBJ2-7, is DTGVSQNPRHKITKRGQNVTFRCDPISEHNRLYWYRQTLGQGPEFLTYFQNEAQLEKSRLLSDRFSAERPKGSFSTLEIQRTEQGDSAMYLCASSRDTYEQYFGPGTRLTVT.

The CDR3 spells CASSREQGAIGYTF. The DNA of the CDR3 is TGTGCCAGCAGTCGAGAACAGGGGGCAATTGGCTACACCTTC. The chain is built from TRBV6-6 and TRBJ1-2, with 9 bases lining up with TRBD1. The CDR3 extends over 14 amino acids. V lost 5 bases and J lost 7; bases outside the gene matches: 8. Germline V gives CDR1 MNHNY, CDR2 SVGAGI (reference sequence).

The chain carries TRBV15 and TRBJ2-2; 9 bases agree with TRBD1. The CDR3 is made up of 17 amino acids. Germline V CDR1 and CDR2: LNHNV, YYDKDF (reference sequence). V shed 0 bases, J shed 3 bases, and the junction held 5 bases outside the gene matches. CDR3 nucleotides: TGTGCCACCAGCAGAGATTTACAGGGGGCTTACACCGGGGAGCTGTTTTTT. Translating it yields CATSRDLQGAYTGELFF. Combining the CDR3 with reference TRBV15 and TRBJ2-2 gives the whole variable domain DAMVIQNPRYQVTQFGKPVTLSCSQTLNHNVMYWYQQKSSQAPKLLFHYYDKDFNNEADTPDNFQSRRPNTSFCFLDIRSPGLGDTAMYLCATSRDLQGAYTGELFFGEGSRLTVL.